This T cell receptor (beta chain) originates from a study of neoadjuvant anti-PD-1 for oral cavity cancer. The overall study: Patients mostly received three to four biweekly nivolumab doses at 3 mg/kg before surgery.

Trimming cost V 4 bases and J 2 bases, with 18 bases left between them. The CDR3 covers 16 residues. Germline loops: CDR1 LGHNA, CDR2 YNFKEQ. Patients had newly diagnosed, untreated stage II-IVA oral cavity squamous cell carcinoma. Analysis of PBMCs was direct, with no culture step. The assay was immunoSEQ multiplex PCR, and TCRdb's table has in-frame clones only and misses some. The sample yields over 10,000 clones, about three fifths seen once. This sequence originates from a person between 35 and 79 years old with oral cavity squamous cell carcinoma. The starting material was PBMCs, obtained before nivolumab (anti-PD-1) treatment. The chain joins TRBV4-2 to TRBJ2-7, with D unclear. The CDR3 protein is CASSPSLGPATYEQYF. CDR3 nucleotide sequence: TGTGCCAGCAGCCCTTCACTCGGCCCGGCAACCTACGAGCAGTACTTC.